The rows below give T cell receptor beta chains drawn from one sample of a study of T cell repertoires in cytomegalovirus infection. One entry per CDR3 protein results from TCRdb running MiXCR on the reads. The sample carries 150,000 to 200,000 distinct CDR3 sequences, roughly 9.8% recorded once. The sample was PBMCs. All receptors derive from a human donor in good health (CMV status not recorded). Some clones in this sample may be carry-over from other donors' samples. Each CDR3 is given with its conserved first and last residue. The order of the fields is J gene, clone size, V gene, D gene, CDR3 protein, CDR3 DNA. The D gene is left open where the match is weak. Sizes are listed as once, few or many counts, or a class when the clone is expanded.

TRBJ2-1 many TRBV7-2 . CASSLVGDSPFF TGTGCCAGCAGCTTAGTTGGAGACTCCCCGTTCTTC
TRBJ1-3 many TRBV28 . CASTQTPTGNTIYF TGTGCCAGCACCCAAACACCGACTGGAAACACCATATATTTT
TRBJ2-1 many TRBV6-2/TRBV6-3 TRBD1 CASRPSDRGLREQFF TGTGCCAGCAGACCCTCTGACAGGGGGCTTCGTGAGCAGTTCTTC
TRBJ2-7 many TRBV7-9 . CASTPGLQQYF TGTGCCAGCACCCCTGGACTACAGCAGTACTTC
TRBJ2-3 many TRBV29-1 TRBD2 CSVESLAGHTDTQYF TGCAGCGTCGAGTCGCTAGCGGGCCACACAGATACGCAGTATTTT
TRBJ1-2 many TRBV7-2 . CASSLGFGDYGYTF TGTGCCAGCAGCTTAGGTTTCGGCGACTATGGCTACACCTTC
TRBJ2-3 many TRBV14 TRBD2 CASSLLGLAGASDTQYF TGTGCCAGCAGCCTACTGGGACTAGCGGGAGCCTCAGATACGCAGTATTTT
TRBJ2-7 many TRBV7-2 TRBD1 CASTTGTGGFEQYF TGTGCCAGCACCACCGGGACAGGGGGCTTCGAGCAGTACTTC
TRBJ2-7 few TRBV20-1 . CSASRQVGVYEQYF TGCAGTGCTAGTCGACAGGTCGGGGTTTACGAGCAGTACTTC
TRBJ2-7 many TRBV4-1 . CASSQGTPYEQYF TGCGCCAGCAGCCAAGGGACACCATACGAGCAGTACTTC